The 28 T cell receptor beta chains below all came from one sample that was sequenced in a study of cytomegalovirus exposure and HLA in healthy donors. The data were produced by immunoSEQ multiplex PCR, yet TCRdb's version contains in-frame clones alone and is incomplete. The sample has 150,000 to 200,000 clones, roughly 90% seen once; the top ten hold 4% to 5%. Sequencing was done on a sample of PBMCs. These receptors all stem from a man aged 18 to 29 in good health and CMV-seropositive.

CDR3 coding DNA: TGTGCCAGCAGTTGGCCCCAGGGTTACACTGAAGCTTTCTTT. This sequence encodes CASSWPQGYTEAFF. The chain joins TRBV28 to TRBJ1-1; D is perhaps TRBD1 (5 bases). Germline CDR1 MDHEN, CDR2 SYDVKM. CDR3 length: 14 residues. Trimming stripped 4 bases from V and 3 bases from J, with 12 bases between.

CDR3 loop: CASSLDRGANEQFF. The CDR3 DNA reads TGTGCCAGCAGCTTAGACAGGGGCGCCAATGAGCAGTTCTTC. This rearrangement joins TRBV13 to TRBJ2-1, with 7 bases that match TRBD1. CDR1 and CDR2 from the germline V gene are PRHDT and FYEKMQ (reference sequence). There are 14 residues in the CDR3. Trimming at V came to 1 base and at J to 6 bases, leaving 3 bases not matched to a gene.

The J gene is TRBJ2-5, the V gene TRBV2; 8 nucleotides match TRBD2. The ends lost 1 base at V and 2 bases at J; junction bases unmatched: 3. The CDR3 totals 15 residues. The germline gives CDR1 SNHLY, CDR2 FYNNEI. The CDR3 DNA reads TGTGCCAGCAGTGAAGGGGGACTAGGGCAAGAGACCCAGTACTTC. It codes for CASSEGGLGQETQYF. The full variable domain, completed using reference TRBV2 and TRBJ2-5, is EPEVTQTPSHQVTQMGQEVILRCVPISNHLYFYWYRQILGQKVEFLVSFYNNEISEKSEIFDDQFSVERPDGSNFTLKIRSTKLEDSAMYFCASSEGGLGQETQYFGPGTRLLVL.

The rearrangement links TRBV19 to TRBJ1-5; D is undetermined. Per germline, CDR1 LNHDA and CDR2 SQIVND (reference sequence). The CDR3 length is 15 residues. The ends were cut back, 6 bases at V and 4 bases at J, with 16 bases in the middle. The chain's CDR3 is CASSEEGEGNQPQHF. CDR3 nucleotide sequence: TGTGCCAGTAGCGAGGAGGGAGAAGGGAATCAGCCCCAGCATTTT.

The chain has TRBV27 and TRBJ2-7, with unresolved D. Per germline, CDR1 MNHEY and CDR2 SMNVEV (reference sequence). Trimming removed 2 bases at V and 0 bases at J, with 5 bases between. The CDR3 totals 13 residues. The CDR3 bases are TGTGCCAGCAGTTTAGCGGCCTCCTACGAGCAGTACTTC. It codes for CASSLAASYEQYF.

This clone was detected once. Here the CDR3 reads CASSSSGRDNEQFF. In DNA form, the CDR3 reads TGTGCCAGCAGTTCCAGCGGGAGGGACAATGAGCAGTTCTTC. V usage is TRBV6-5 and J usage is TRBJ2-1; TRBD2 aligns across 10 bases. Per germline, CDR1 MNHEY and CDR2 SVGAGI. The CDR3 runs 14 residues. V trimming: 4 bases; J trimming: 5 bases; junction bases outside the gene matches: 2.

The chain has TRBV29-1 and TRBJ2-5; D not resolved. Germline V lookup: CDR1 SQVTM, CDR2 ANQGSEA. The CDR3 spans 13 residues. Trimming shortened V by 0 bases and J by 5 bases, and 10 bases separated the two germline ends. The CDR3 loop is CSVEESRRETQYF. CDR3 DNA sequence: TGCAGCGTTGAAGAATCCCGTCGGGAGACCCAGTACTTC.

This clone was observed a few times. The V and J genes are TRBV9 and TRBJ2-6; D might be TRBD1 (5 bases). This CDR3 is 16 amino acids long. V was shortened by 7 bases and J by 4 bases, with 18 bases between the two germline ends. Germline values: CDR1 SGDLS, CDR2 YYNGEE. This CDR3 reads CASSLGVGKGANVLTF. The CDR3 DNA follows: TGTGCCAGCTCGCTAGGGGTGGGGAAAGGGGCCAACGTCCTGACTTTC. The entire variable domain, with the rest obtained from reference TRBV9 and TRBJ2-6, is as follows: DSGVTQTPKHLITATGQRVTLRCSPRSGDLSVYWYQQSLDQGLQFLIQYYNGEERAKGNILERFSAQQFPDLHSELNLSSLELGDSALYFCASSLGVGKGANVLTFGAGSRLTVL.

The CDR3 DNA reads as TGTGCCAGTAGTATTTTAGGGACAGGACACACTGAAGCTTTCTTT. Protein sequence: CASSILGTGHTEAFF. V usage is TRBV19 and J usage is TRBJ1-1, with 8 bases that match TRBD1. The germline CDR1 and CDR2 sequences are LNHDA and SQIVND (reference sequence). This CDR3 is 15 amino acids long. J gave up 3 bases and V 3 bases, and 6 bases lay outside the gene matches.

The chain combines TRBV7-8 with TRBJ2-5, with TRBD2 as a possible D gene (6 bases). The CDR3 consists of 13 residues. The ends were cut back, 4 bases at V and 6 bases at J, with 12 bases in the middle. CDR1 SGHVS and CDR2 FQNEAQ come from the germline V gene. The CDR3 sequence is CASSYGTAQTQYF. The CDR3 nucleotides read TGTGCCAGCAGCTACGGGACTGCCCAGACCCAGTACTTC.

In its sample, this clone was seen once. The V call is TRBV4-1, the J call TRBJ1-5; D is uncertain. Trimming took off 1 base at V and 0 bases at J, with 4 bases between the two ends. Germline V gene lookup returns CDR1 MGHRA and CDR2 YSYEKL. The CDR3 is 14 amino acids. As DNA, the CDR3 is TGCGCCAGCAGCCAAGCGTATAGCAATCAGCCCCAGCATTTT. Protein sequence: CASSQAYSNQPQHF.

The rearrangement uses TRBV27 and TRBJ2-1, with D tentatively TRBD2 (5 bases). Germline lookup yields CDR1 MNHEY and CDR2 SMNVEV (reference sequence). The V end was cut by 8 bases, the J end by 4 bases, with 15 bases between. The CDR3 consists of 14 residues. The CDR3 nucleotides read TGTGCCAGCTCACCGGCGGGTAGATACAATGAGCAGTTCTTC. It translates to CASSPAGRYNEQFF.

V usage is TRBV27 and J usage is TRBJ2-7; 8 bases are a match to TRBD2. CDR3 length: 15 residues. Germline assignment: CDR1 MNHEY and CDR2 SMNVEV (reference sequence). V lost 6 bases and J lost 2; bases outside the gene matches: 9. CDR3 sequence: CASSPSVGGAYEQYF. The CDR3 DNA reads TGTGCCAGCAGCCCTTCGGTCGGGGGGGCCTACGAGCAGTACTTC.

V gene TRBV5-1 combines with J gene TRBJ2-5, with 11 bases aligning to TRBD1. From germline, CDR1 is SGHRS and CDR2 YFSETQ. V was pared by 5 bases and J by 1 base, with 4 bases of the junction left unmatched. The CDR3 totals 15 residues. CDR3 nucleotides: TGCGCCAGCAGGTGGGGGACAGGGGGCCAAGAGACCCAGTACTTC. It translates to CASRWGTGGQETQYF.

Only a few counts were recorded for this clone. The V call is TRBV28, the J call TRBJ2-7; 10 bases line up with TRBD1. Germline assignment: CDR1 MDHEN and CDR2 SYDVKM. This CDR3 region has 15 residues. V was clipped by 3 bases and J by 0 bases; unmatched bases: 2. CDR3 in DNA: TGTGCCAGCAGTTTCGGACAGGGGGGCTCCTACGAGCAGTACTTC. It specifies CASSFGQGGSYEQYF.

The chain has TRBV5-5 and TRBJ1-5; a weak D match, TRBD1 (5 bases). Trimming removed 2 bases at V and 2 bases at J, with 11 bases between. This CDR3 spans 15 amino acids. Germline CDR1 reads SGHKS; CDR2 reads YYEKEE (reference sequence). The CDR3 reads CASSFGGVGNQPQHF. The CDR3 region has the DNA TGTGCCAGCAGCTTTGGAGGGGTAGGCAATCAGCCCCAGCATTTT.

This chain connects TRBV28 to TRBJ1-4; 8 positions match TRBD1. Germline V gene lookup returns CDR1 MDHEN and CDR2 SYDVKM. V was pared by 1 base and J by 0 bases, with 4 bases of the junction left unmatched. The CDR3 sequence is 17 residues long. In DNA, the CDR3 is TGTGCCAGCAGTTTATTCGGGACAGGACCAACTAATGAAAAACTGTTTTTT. The encoded protein is CASSLFGTGPTNEKLFF.

The DNA for the CDR3 is TGTGCCAGCAGTGTGAAGACATACACCGGGGAGCTGTTTTTT. Protein: CASSVKTYTGELFF. The chain employs TRBV2 and TRBJ2-2; D gene ambiguous. This CDR3 is 14 amino acids long. V lost 4 bases, J lost 3 bases, and 9 bases lay in between. In germline, CDR1 is SNHLY, CDR2 FYNNEI.

The chain joins TRBV7-8 to TRBJ2-7; D may be TRBD1 (6 bases). CDR3 length equals 12 residues. Germline V CDR1 and CDR2: SGHVS, FQNEAQ. V lost 5 bases and J 7 bases, leaving 12 bases between the germline ends. CDR3 residues: CASSAERGEQYF. DNA for the CDR3: TGTGCCAGCAGCGCCGAAAGGGGGGAGCAGTACTTC. The entire variable domain, with the rest obtained from reference TRBV7-8 and TRBJ2-7, is as follows: GAGVSQSPRYKVAKRGQDVALRCDPISGHVSLFWYQQALGQGPEFLTYFQNEAQLDKSGLPSDRFFAERPEGSVSTLKIQRTQQEDSAVYLCASSAERGEQYFGPGTRLTVT.

The gene calls are TRBV6-7 and TRBJ1-2, with D hard to call. TRBV6-7 is reported as an ORF; its role is uncertain. Trimming shortened V by 5 bases and J by 2 bases, and 15 bases separated the two germline ends. The CDR3 spans 15 residues. In DNA form, the CDR3 reads TGTGCCAGCAGTCAACACCCTGACGGGAACTATGGCTACACCTTC. The encoded protein is CASSQHPDGNYGYTF.

The chain carries TRBV5-3 and TRBJ2-1; D not certain. TRBV5-3 is an ORF; its function is uncertain. This CDR3 has 17 amino acids. Trimming took 0 bases from V and 0 from J, leaving 13 bases between them. DNA for the CDR3: TGTGCCAGAAGCTTGGCGTTGCGGAGTGGCTCCTACAATGAGCAGTTCTTC. Its protein is CARSLALRSGSYNEQFF.

The chain recombines TRBV14 with TRBJ2-3; no clear D gene. The CDR3 loop spans 15 amino acids. Trimming pared 2 bases from V and 0 bases from J, leaving 9 bases between. CDR1 is SGHDN and CDR2 is FVKESK in the germline V gene. CDR3 nucleotide sequence: TGTGCCAGCAGCCAACAGTTATCTAGCACAGATACGCAGTATTTT. It codes for CASSQQLSSTDTQYF.

CDR3 coding DNA: TGCGCCAGCAGATTCGGGGGAGTCCAAGAGACCCAGTACTTC. Its translation is CASRFGGVQETQYF. The chain carries TRBV5-1 and TRBJ2-5, with TRBD2 as a possible D gene (6 bases). This CDR3 region has 14 residues. Trimming left V 5 bases short and J 1 base short, with 12 bases between. Germline CDR1 is SGHRS and CDR2 is YFSETQ. The full variable domain, rest sourced from reference TRBV5-1 and TRBJ2-5, is KAGVTQTPRYLIKTRGQQVTLSCSPISGHRSVSWYQQTPGQGLQFLFEYFSETQRNKGNFPGRFSGRQFSNSRSEMNVSTLELGDSALYLCASRFGGVQETQYFGPGTRLLVL.

CDR3 in amino acids: CSVERGGGTEAFF. The CDR3 coding sequence is TGCAGCGTTGAGAGAGGGGGGGGGACTGAAGCTTTCTTT. V is TRBV29-1 and J is TRBJ1-1; D is possibly TRBD1 (6 bases). The CDR3 extends over 13 amino acids. Germline loops: CDR1 SQVTM, CDR2 ANQGSEA. The germline V and J ends were trimmed by 3 bases and 5 bases, with 13 bases remaining between them.

The V gene is TRBV5-1, the J gene TRBJ1-3; 9 positions agree with TRBD1. Germline V gene sequence: CDR1 SGHRS, CDR2 YFSETQ. V lost 4 bases to trimming and J lost 7 bases; unmatched junction nucleotides: 9. The CDR3 consists of 15 residues. The CDR3 sequence is CASSVGTGRRNTIYF. DNA for the CDR3: TGCGCCAGCAGCGTAGGGACAGGGAGGAGGAACACCATATATTTT.

CDR3 amino acids: CASSLGLDLSYEQYF. The DNA for the CDR3 is TGTGCCAGCAGCTTGGGACTAGACCTCTCCTACGAGCAGTACTTC. This chain links TRBV5-4 with TRBJ2-7; perhaps TRBD2 as D (6 bases). CDR3 length: 15 residues. V was pared by 0 bases and J by 0 bases, with 10 bases between. The germline V gene has CDR1 SGHNT and CDR2 YYREEE (reference sequence). The complete variable domain, with remaining parts taken from reference TRBV5-4 and TRBJ2-7, reads ETGVTQSPTHLIKTRGQQVTLRCSSQSGHNTVSWYQQALGQGPQFIFQYYREEENGRGNFPPRFSGLQFPNYSSELNVNALELDDSALYLCASSLGLDLSYEQYFGPGTRLTVT.

The chain carries TRBV28 and TRBJ2-7, with D perhaps TRBD1 (5 bases). This CDR3 has 11 amino acids. Germline V gene lookup returns CDR1 MDHEN and CDR2 SYDVKM. The germline V and J ends were trimmed by 3 bases and 11 bases, with 11 bases remaining between them. The CDR3 loop reads CASSFGQGEYF. The CDR3 coding sequence is TGTGCCAGCAGTTTTGGGCAGGGCGAGTACTTC.

The gene calls are TRBV6-6 and TRBJ2-6; D not certain. CDR3 length: 15 residues. Germline CDR1 and CDR2: MNHNY and SVGAGI (reference sequence). V was shortened by 7 bases and J by 3 bases, with 13 bases between the two germline ends. As DNA, the CDR3 is TGTGCCAGCACCAACGACATCCGTGGGGCCAACGTCCTGACTTTC. It is translated as CASTNDIRGANVLTF.